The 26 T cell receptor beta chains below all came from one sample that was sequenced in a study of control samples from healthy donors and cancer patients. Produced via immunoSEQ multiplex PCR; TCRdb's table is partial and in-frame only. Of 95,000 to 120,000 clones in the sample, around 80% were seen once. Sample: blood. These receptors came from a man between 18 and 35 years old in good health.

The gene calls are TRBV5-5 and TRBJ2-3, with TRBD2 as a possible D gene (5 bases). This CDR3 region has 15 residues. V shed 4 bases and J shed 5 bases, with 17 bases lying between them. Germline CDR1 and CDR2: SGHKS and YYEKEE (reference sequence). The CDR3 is CASSVGPLGGDTQYF. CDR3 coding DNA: TGTGCCAGCAGCGTAGGGCCCCTCGGAGGAGATACGCAGTATTTT.

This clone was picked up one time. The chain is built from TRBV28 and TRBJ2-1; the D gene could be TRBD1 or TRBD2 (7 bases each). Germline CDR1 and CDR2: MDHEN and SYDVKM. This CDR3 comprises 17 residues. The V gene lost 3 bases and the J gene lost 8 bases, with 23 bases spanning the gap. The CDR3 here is CASSFPPGGAGVDEQFF. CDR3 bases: TGTGCCAGCAGTTTTCCGCCAGGGGGTGCGGGGGTGGATGAGCAGTTCTTC.

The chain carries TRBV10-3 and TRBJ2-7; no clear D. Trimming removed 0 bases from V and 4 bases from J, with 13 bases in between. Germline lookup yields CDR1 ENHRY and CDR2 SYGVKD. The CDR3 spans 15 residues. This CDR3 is CAISESPNLEYEQYF. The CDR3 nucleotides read TGTGCCATCAGTGAGTCCCCCAACCTCGAGTACGAGCAGTACTTC.

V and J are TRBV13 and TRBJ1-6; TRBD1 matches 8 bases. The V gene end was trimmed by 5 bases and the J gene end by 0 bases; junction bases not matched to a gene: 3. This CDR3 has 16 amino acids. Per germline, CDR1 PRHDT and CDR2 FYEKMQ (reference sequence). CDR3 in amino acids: CASSATGGSYNSPLHF. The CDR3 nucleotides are TGTGCCAGCAGCGCAACAGGGGGCTCCTATAATTCACCCCTCCACTTT.

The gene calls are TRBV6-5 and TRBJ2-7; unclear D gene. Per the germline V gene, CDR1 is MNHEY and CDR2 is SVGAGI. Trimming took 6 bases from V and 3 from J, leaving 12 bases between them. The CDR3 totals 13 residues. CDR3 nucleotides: TGTGCCAGCAGCCTCGGCCAGGACTACGAGCAGTACGTC. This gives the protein CASSLGQDYEQYV.

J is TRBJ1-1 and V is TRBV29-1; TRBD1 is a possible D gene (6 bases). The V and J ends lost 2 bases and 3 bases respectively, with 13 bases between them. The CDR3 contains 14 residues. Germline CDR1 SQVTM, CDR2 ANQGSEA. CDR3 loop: CSVEQGRGYTEAFF. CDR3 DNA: TGCAGCGTTGAACAGGGGCGTGGGTACACTGAAGCTTTCTTT.

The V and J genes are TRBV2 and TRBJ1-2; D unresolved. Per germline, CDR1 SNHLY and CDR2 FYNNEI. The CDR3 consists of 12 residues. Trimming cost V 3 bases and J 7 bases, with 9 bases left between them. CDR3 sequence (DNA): TGTGCCAGCAGTGAGGGCAATGTTGGCTACACCTTC. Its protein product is CASSEGNVGYTF.

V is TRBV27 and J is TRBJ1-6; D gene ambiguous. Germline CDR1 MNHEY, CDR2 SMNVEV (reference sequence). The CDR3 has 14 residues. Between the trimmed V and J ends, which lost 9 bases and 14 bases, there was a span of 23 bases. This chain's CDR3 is CASALGITNWALHF. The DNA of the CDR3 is TGTGCCAGTGCTCTTGGTATTACCAATTGGGCCCTCCACTTT.

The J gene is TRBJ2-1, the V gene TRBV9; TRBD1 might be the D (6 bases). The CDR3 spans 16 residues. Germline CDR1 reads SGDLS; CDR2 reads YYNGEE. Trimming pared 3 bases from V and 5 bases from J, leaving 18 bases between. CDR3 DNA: TGTGCCAGCAGCGAGGACAGACAAGTCAAGAACAATGAGCAGTTCTTC. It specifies CASSEDRQVKNNEQFF. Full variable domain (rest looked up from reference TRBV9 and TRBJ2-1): DSGVTQTPKHLITATGQRVTLRCSPRSGDLSVYWYQQSLDQGLQFLIQYYNGEERAKGNILERFSAQQFPDLHSELNLSSLELGDSALYFCASSEDRQVKNNEQFFGPGTRLTVL.

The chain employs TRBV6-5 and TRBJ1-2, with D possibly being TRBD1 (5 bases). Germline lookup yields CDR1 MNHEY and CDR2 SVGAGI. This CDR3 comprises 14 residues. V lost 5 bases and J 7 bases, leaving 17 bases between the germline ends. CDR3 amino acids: CASSMTQDRAGYTF. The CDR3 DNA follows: TGTGCCAGCAGTATGACACAGGACCGAGCTGGCTACACCTTC.

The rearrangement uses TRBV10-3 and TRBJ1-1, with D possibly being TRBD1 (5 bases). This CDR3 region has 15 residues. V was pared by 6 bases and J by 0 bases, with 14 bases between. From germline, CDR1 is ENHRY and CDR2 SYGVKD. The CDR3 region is CAIRMGEGMNTEAFF. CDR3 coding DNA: TGTGCCATCAGGATGGGGGAGGGGATGAACACTGAAGCTTTCTTT.

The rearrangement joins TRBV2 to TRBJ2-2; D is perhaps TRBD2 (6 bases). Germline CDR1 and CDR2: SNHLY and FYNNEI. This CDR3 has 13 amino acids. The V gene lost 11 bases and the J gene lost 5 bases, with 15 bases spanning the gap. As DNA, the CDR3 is TGTGCCGTCGGCGCAGGGAGGACCGGGGAGCTGTTTTTT. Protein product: CAVGAGRTGELFF. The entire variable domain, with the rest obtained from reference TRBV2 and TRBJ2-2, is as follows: EPEVTQTPSHQVTQMGQEVILRCVPISNHLYFYWYRQILGQKVEFLVSFYNNEISEKSEIFDDQFSVERPDGSNFTLKIRSTKLEDSAMYFCAVGAGRTGELFFGEGSRLTVL.

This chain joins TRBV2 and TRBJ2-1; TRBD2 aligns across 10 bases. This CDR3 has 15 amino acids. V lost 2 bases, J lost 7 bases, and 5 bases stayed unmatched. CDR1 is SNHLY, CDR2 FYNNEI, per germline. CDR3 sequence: CASSEWGSGGNEQFF. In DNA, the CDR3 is TGTGCCAGCAGTGAATGGGGTAGCGGGGGGAATGAGCAGTTCTTC.

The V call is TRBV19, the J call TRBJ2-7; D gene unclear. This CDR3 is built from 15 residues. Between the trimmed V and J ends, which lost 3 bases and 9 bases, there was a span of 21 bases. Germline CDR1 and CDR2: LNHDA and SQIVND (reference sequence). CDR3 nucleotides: TGTGCCAGTAGTATCTCTTACCAGGAGTCATTAGTGCAGTACTTC. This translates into CASSISYQESLVQYF.

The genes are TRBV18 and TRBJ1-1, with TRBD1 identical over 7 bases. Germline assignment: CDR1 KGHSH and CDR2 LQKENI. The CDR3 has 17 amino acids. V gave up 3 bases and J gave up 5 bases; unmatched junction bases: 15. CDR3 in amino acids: CASSPRRDSRGWTEAFF. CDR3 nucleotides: TGTGCCAGCTCACCCCGCCGGGACAGTCGCGGTTGGACTGAAGCTTTCTTT.

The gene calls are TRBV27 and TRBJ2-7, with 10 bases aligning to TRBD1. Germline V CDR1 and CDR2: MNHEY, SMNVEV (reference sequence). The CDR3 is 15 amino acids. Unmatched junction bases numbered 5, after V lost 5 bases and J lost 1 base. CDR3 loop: CASSGRGQGSYEQYF. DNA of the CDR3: TGTGCCAGCAGTGGGAGGGGACAGGGGTCCTACGAGCAGTACTTC.

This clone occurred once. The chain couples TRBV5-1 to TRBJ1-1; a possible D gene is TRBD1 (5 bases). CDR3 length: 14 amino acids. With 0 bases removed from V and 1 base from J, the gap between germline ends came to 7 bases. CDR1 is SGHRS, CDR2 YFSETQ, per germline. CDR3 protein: CASSLGQTNTEAFF. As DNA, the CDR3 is TGCGCCAGCAGCTTGGGACAGACGAACACTGAAGCTTTCTTT.

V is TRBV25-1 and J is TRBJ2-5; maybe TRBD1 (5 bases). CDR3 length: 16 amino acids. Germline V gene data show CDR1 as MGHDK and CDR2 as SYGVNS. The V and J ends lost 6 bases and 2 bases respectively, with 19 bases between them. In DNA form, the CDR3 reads TGTGCCAGCAGGAGCCAGGGAAACGCAATTCAAGAGACCCAGTACTTC. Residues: CASRSQGNAIQETQYF.

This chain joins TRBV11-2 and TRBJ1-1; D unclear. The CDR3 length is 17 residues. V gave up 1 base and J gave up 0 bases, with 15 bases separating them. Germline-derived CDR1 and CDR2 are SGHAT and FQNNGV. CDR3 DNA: TGTGCCAGCAGCTTAGGGGAGGCTCGCCACATGAACACTGAAGCTTTCTTT. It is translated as CASSLGEARHMNTEAFF.

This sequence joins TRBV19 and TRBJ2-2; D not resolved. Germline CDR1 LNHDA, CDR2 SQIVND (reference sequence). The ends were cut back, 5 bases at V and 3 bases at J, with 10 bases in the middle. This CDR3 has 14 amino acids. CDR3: CASSLSDYTGELFF. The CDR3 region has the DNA TGTGCCAGTAGTCTCTCAGATTACACCGGGGAGCTGTTTTTT.

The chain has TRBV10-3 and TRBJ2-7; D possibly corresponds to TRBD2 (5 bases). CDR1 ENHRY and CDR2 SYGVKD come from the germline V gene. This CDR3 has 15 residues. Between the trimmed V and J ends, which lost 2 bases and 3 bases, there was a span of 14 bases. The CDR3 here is CAISEGTPGSYEQYF. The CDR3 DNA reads TGTGCCATCAGTGAGGGCACCCCGGGGAGCTACGAGCAGTACTTC.

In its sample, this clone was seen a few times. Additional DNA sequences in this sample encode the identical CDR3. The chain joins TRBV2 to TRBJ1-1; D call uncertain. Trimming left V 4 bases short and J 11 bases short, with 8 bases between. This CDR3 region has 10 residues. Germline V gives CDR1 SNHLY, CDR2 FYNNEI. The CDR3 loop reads CASSASRAFF. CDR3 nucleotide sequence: TGTGCCAGCAGTGCCTCGAGGGCTTTCTTT.

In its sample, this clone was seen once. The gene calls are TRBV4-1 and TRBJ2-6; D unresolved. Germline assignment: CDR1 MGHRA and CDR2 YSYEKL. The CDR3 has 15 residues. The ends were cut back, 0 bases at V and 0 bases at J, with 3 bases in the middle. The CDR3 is CASSQESSGANVLTF. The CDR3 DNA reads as TGCGCCAGCAGCCAAGAGTCCTCTGGGGCCAACGTCCTGACTTTC.

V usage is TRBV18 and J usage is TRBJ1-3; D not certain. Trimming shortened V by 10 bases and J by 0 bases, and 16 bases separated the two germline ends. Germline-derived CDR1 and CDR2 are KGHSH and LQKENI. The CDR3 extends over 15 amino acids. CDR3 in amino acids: CATTPLFTSGNTIYF. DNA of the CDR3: TGTGCCACCACCCCGTTGTTTACCTCTGGAAACACCATATATTTT.

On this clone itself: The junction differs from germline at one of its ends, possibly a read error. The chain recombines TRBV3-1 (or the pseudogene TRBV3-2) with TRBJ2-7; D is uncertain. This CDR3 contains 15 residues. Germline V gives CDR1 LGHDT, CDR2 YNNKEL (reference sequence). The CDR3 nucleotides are TGTGCCAGCAGCCAGACGCGAACAAGCAGTTACGTTTCGCACTTC. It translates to CASSQTRTSSYVSHF.

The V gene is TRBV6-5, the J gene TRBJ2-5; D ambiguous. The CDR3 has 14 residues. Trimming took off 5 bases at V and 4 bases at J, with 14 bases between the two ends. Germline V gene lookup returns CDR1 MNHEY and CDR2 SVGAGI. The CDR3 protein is CASSPGLARETQYF. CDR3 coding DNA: TGTGCCAGCAGTCCGGGCCTTGCCCGAGAGACCCAGTACTTC.